Only a few counts were recorded for the clone carrying this T cell receptor (beta chain). The antigen is undetermined. V was cut by 4 bases and J by 0 bases, with 12 bases left in between. Germline lookup yields CDR1 LGHNA and CDR2 YSLEER. CDR3 length: 15 amino acids. This sample was taken from a study of beta chain features in type 1 diabetes. The isolated RNA, all of it, was reverse transcribed, so expressed TCRB transcripts were what got sequenced. The repertoire was sequenced with immunoSEQ multiplex PCR; TCRdb's copy has only in-frame clones and lacks some. The sample includes 300,000 to 350,000 clones, approximately 13% of them seen just once. Findings and caveats of the study: TCRB CDR3s were moderately but significantly shorter in Type 1 diabetes patients in all four CD4+ subsets. Naive, central memory and Treg TCRB repertoires appeared more alike in patients than in healthy donors.

V usage is TRBV4-3 and J usage is TRBJ1-2; weak D call: TRBD1 (5 bases). Material for sequencing was naive CD4+ T cells from blood. The clonotype originates from a woman aged 18-29 years with type 1 diabetes. The CDR3 DNA reads as TGCGCCAGCAGCCCACGCCCGGGGGCTAACTATGGCTACACCTTC. Protein: CASSPRPGANYGYTF.